The next 4 T cell receptor beta chains were all read from a single sample in a study of T cell responses to AZD1222 COVID-19 vaccine (dated by TCRdb to the early 2020s). Sample time point, as interpreted from the label and publication: baseline before first vaccination. The method behind the library was the immunoSEQ multiplex PCR assay. In TCRdb, the immuneACCESS table is reduced to in-frame sequences with V and J assigned. These tables do not hold every clone; where another copy was compared, an unresolved V gene accounts for under half, and the others remain unexplained. In this sample the table shows approximately 130,000 clones, over 85% of which occur a single time. The top ten hold around 3.3% of the sample. Here the sequenced sample was peripheral blood, taken on day 0 of AZD1222 vaccination. The receptors were gathered from an adult in good health.

This clone occurred once. The gene calls are TRBV7-9 and TRBJ1-6, with TRBD1 matching over 10 bases. CDR3 size: 15 residues. V shed 1 base, J shed 8 bases, and the junction held 2 bases outside the gene matches. The germline V gene has CDR1 SEHNR and CDR2 FQNEAQ (reference sequence). The CDR3 DNA is TGTGCCAGCAGCTTAGGGGGACAGGGGCATTCACCCCTCCACTTT. Its protein is CASSLGGQGHSPLHF.

This clone is a singleton in its sample. V usage is TRBV28 and J usage is TRBJ1-1; D possibly corresponds to TRBD1 (5 bases). The CDR3 sequence is 15 residues long. Germline lookup yields CDR1 MDHEN and CDR2 SYDVKM. Trimming took 6 bases from V and 0 from J, leaving 14 bases between them. CDR3 region: CASRPLGTVNTEAFF. For the CDR3, the DNA is TGTGCCAGCAGGCCTTTAGGGACGGTGAACACTGAAGCTTTCTTT.

The chain couples TRBV4-1 to TRBJ2-7; D is ambiguous. The CDR3 covers 11 residues. Germline V gene lookup returns CDR1 MGHRA and CDR2 YSYEKL. The V end was cut by 2 bases, the J end by 2 bases, with 1 base between. CDR3 bases: TGCGCCAGCAGCCAAACCTACGAGCAGTACTTC. It is translated as CASSQTYEQYF.

Only one count was recorded for this clone. The chain recombines TRBV28 with TRBJ1-2, with D possibly matching TRBD1 (5 bases). Germline V CDR1 and CDR2: MDHEN, SYDVKM. Trimming pared 7 bases from V and 4 bases from J, leaving 22 bases between. The CDR3 covers 16 residues. CDR3 nucleotides: TGTGCCAGCACCCAGGATGGTAGTGGCAGGGCCTATGGCTACACCTTC. It yields the protein CASTQDGSGRAYGYTF.